The T cell receptor beta chain described here comes from a study of monozygotic twins with inflammatory bowel disease. Study-wide points: Extra variability in the repertoires of patients may have come from differing immunosuppressive treatments.

A note on this clonotype: Its antigen is as yet unknown.

Using the 5' RACE reads, TCRdb records one entry per CDR3 protein without DNA. This table lists 350,000 to 550,000 distinct CDR3 sequences. Investigators extracted total RNA from whole blood and did not sort T cells. The CDR3 contains 17 residues. The germline gives CDR1 SGHRS, CDR2 YFSETQ. The material sequenced was blood. The chain combines TRBV5-1 with TRBJ2-1; the TCRdb call, TRBD2, lacks DNA for checking. This TCR was sampled from a human donor with ulcerative colitis or Crohn's disease, or a healthy co-twin of an affected twin (not recorded which). The CDR3 spells CASSLDSGGALYNEQFF.